This TCR beta chain was observed in a study of T cells in Graves' hyperthyroidism and ophthalmopathy. This clonotype has at least ten counts. A lack of ophthalmopathy progression within 18 months defined stable Graves' hyperthyroidism. RNA transcripts yielded amplified TCR beta CDR3 regions. RT-PCR in the first round (using the HTBI primer set) targeted the TCR CDR3. TCRdb independently ran MiXCR on the multiplex PCR reads; one entry per CDR3 protein. The sample carries hundreds of thousands of distinct CDR3 sequences, 12% to 15% recorded once. V lost 4 bases and J lost 2, with 6 bases in between. This CDR3 has 12 residues. Germline V gene sequence: CDR1 LGHDT, CDR2 YNNKEL (reference sequence).

The chain is built from TRBV3-1 and TRBJ2-7; possible D gene TRBD2, 5 bases. The clonotype originates from a young woman with Graves' hyperthyroidism. The sample taken for sequencing was blood. The CDR3 nucleotides are TGTGCCAGCAGCCCCGGGACCTACGAGCAGTACTTC. As protein: CASSPGTYEQYF.